A single sample is the source of the 25 T cell receptor beta chains below, sequenced in a study of neurological immune-mediated disorders. TCRdb redid the calling of the 5' RACE reads with MiXCR, one entry per CDR3 protein. Among roughly 44,000 distinct CDR3 sequences listed, nearly 6.5% were seen once. Sequencing was carried out using CD4+ T cells from blood. Receptors originate from a middle-aged woman in good health.

This clonotype was picked up many times. V gene TRBV6-5 combines with J gene TRBJ2-7; no reliable D call. V gave up 1 base and J gave up 10 bases, with 8 bases separating them. Germline lookup yields CDR1 MNHEY and CDR2 SVGAGI. This CDR3 region has 11 residues. The CDR3 loop is CASSYLQVQYF. Written as DNA, the CDR3 is TGTGCCAGCAGTTACTTGCAGGTCCAGTACTTC.

In its sample, this clonotype was seen many times. This rearrangement joins TRBV2 to TRBJ2-1, with D unresolved. The germline V gene has CDR1 SNHLY and CDR2 FYNNEI. The ends were cut back, 4 bases at V and 0 bases at J, with 13 bases in the middle. The CDR3 sequence is 16 residues long. The CDR3 here is CASSGGILFSYNEQFF. DNA for the CDR3: TGTGCCAGCAGTGGGGGAATCCTGTTCTCCTACAATGAGCAGTTCTTC.

The chain has TRBV28 and TRBJ2-2; either TRBD1 or TRBD2 may supply D (5 bases each). CDR1 and CDR2 (germline): MDHEN, SYDVKM. The CDR3 contains 17 residues. V was trimmed by 5 bases and J by 3 bases, leaving 19 bases between them. CDR3 sequence (DNA): TGTGCCAGCAGTCCCACCGCATGGGGACGCGACACCGGGGAGCTGTTTTTT. Protein: CASSPTAWGRDTGELFF.

This clonotype has ten or more counts. The chain links TRBV5-1 to TRBJ2-5, with D perhaps matching TRBD1 (5 bases). The germline V gene encodes CDR1 SGHRS and CDR2 YFSETQ. V was cut by 0 bases and J by 4 bases, with 10 bases left in between. The CDR3 loop spans 14 amino acids. The CDR3 nucleotides read TGCGCCAGCAGCTTGGAGGGGTGGCGAGAGACCCAGTACTTC. It yields the protein CASSLEGWRETQYF. Combining the CDR3 with reference TRBV5-1 and TRBJ2-5 gives the whole variable domain KAGVTQTPRYLIKTRGQQVTLSCSPISGHRSVSWYQQTPGQGLQFLFEYFSETQRNKGNFPGRFSGRQFSNSRSEMNVSTLELGDSALYLCASSLEGWRETQYFGPGTRLLVL.

This clonotype is labeled as medium-sized. V gene TRBV5-5 combines with J gene TRBJ2-2, with a tentative D call TRBD1 (5 bases). Germline loops: CDR1 SGHKS, CDR2 YYEKEE (reference sequence). The CDR3 runs 14 residues. With 1 base removed from V and 1 base from J, the gap between germline ends came to 5 bases. The CDR3 sequence is CASSLTGNTGELFF. CDR3 DNA: TGTGCCAGCAGCTTGACAGGGAACACCGGGGAGCTGTTTTTT. The whole variable domain, filled in from reference TRBV5-5 and TRBJ2-2, reads DAGVTQSPTHLIKTRGQQVTLRCSPISGHKSVSWYQQVLGQGPQFIFQYYEKEERGRGNFPDRFSARQFPNYSSELNVNALLLGDSALYLCASSLTGNTGELFFGEGSRLTVL.

There are many counts of this clonotype. The V and J genes are TRBV3-1 and TRBJ2-2; 15 bases line up with TRBD2. Germline V gene sequence: CDR1 LGHDT, CDR2 YNNKEL (reference sequence). Trimming at V came to 4 bases and at J to 4 bases, leaving 1 base not matched to a gene. The CDR3 has 16 amino acids. The CDR3 DNA reads as TGTGCCAGCAGCCTGGGACTAGCGGGAGGCACCGGGGAGCTGTTTTTT. It translates to CASSLGLAGGTGELFF.

This clonotype has a count of ten or more. The chain is built from TRBV6-2 or TRBV6-3 and TRBJ2-7, with 9 bases matching TRBD2. There are 14 residues in the CDR3. Germline V gene data show CDR1 as MNHEY and CDR2 as SVGEGT. V shed 8 bases, J shed 2 bases, and the junction held 7 bases outside the gene matches. The CDR3 sequence: CASGREGPTYEQYF. In nucleotides, the CDR3 is TGTGCCAGCGGGCGGGAGGGCCCGACCTACGAGCAGTACTTC.

This clonotype was observed many times. The chain has TRBV6-6 and TRBJ2-1; 11 bases match TRBD1. V lost 4 bases to trimming and J lost 6 bases; unmatched junction nucleotides: 5. The CDR3 is 15 residues long. CDR1 is MNHNY and CDR2 is SVGAGI in the germline V gene (reference sequence). This CDR3 is CASSSRDRGGNEQFF. CDR3 DNA sequence: TGTGCCAGCAGTTCCCGGGACAGGGGGGGCAATGAGCAGTTCTTC.

The gene calls are TRBV28 and TRBJ1-3; D is ambiguous. The V and J ends lost 3 bases and 1 base respectively, with 7 bases between them. This CDR3 comprises 14 residues. Germline-derived CDR1 and CDR2 are MDHEN and SYDVKM. The CDR3: CASSFAGSGNTIYF. CDR3 DNA: TGTGCCAGCAGTTTCGCGGGGTCTGGAAACACCATATATTTT.

This clonotype has a count of ten or more. This chain connects TRBV12-3 or TRBV12-4 to TRBJ1-5, with D tentatively TRBD1 (5 bases). This CDR3 contains 14 residues. Trimming cost V 4 bases and J 6 bases, with 13 bases left between them. The CDR3, as DNA: TGTGCCAGCAGTTACCAGGGTAGAGGTCAGCCCCAGCATTTT. This translates into CASSYQGRGQPQHF.

This clonotype occurred many times. In DNA form, the CDR3 reads TGCAGTGCTCCACTAGCGGAGAGCACAGATACGCAGTATTTT. Amino acids: CSAPLAESTDTQYF. V is TRBV20-1 and J is TRBJ2-3; 8 bases agree with TRBD2. CDR1 DFQATT and CDR2 SNEGSKA come from the germline V gene (reference sequence). The CDR3 length is 14 residues. The V gene end was trimmed by 5 bases and the J gene end by 0 bases; junction bases not matched to a gene: 4.

This clonotype was counted ten times or more. The genes are TRBV20-1 and TRBJ2-2; the D is unclear. The CDR3 is 15 amino acids. The V and J ends lost 4 bases and 0 bases respectively, with 12 bases between them. The V gene's germline CDR1 is DFQATT and CDR2 SNEGSKA (reference sequence). CDR3 region: CSANPEFANTGELFF. CDR3 bases: TGCAGTGCTAACCCAGAATTCGCGAACACCGGGGAGCTGTTTTTT.

This clonotype has at least ten counts. The gene calls are TRBV20-1 and TRBJ2-7; unclear D gene. The germline V and J ends were trimmed by 4 bases and 4 bases, with 11 bases remaining between them. Germline V CDR1 and CDR2: DFQATT, SNEGSKA (reference sequence). This CDR3 has 12 amino acids. The DNA for the CDR3 is TGCAGTGCTACCCAACACGATTACGAGCAGTACTTC. The encoded protein is CSATQHDYEQYF.

This clonotype was observed at least ten times. This chain joins TRBV4-3 and TRBJ2-3; 7 bases fit TRBD1. Germline CDR1 and CDR2: LGHNA and YSLEER. The J segment lost 10 bases and the V segment lost 1 base, leaving 2 bases of the junction unmatched. CDR3 length: 12 residues. This chain's CDR3 is CASSQGQGAQYF. CDR3 nucleotides: TGCGCCAGCAGCCAAGGGCAGGGGGCGCAGTATTTT.

This clonotype came up many times. V is TRBV12-3 or TRBV12-4 and J is TRBJ1-5, with unresolved D. The V gene lost 0 bases and the J gene lost 0 bases, with 6 bases spanning the gap. CDR3 size: 15 residues. The CDR3 protein is CASSLASSSNQPQHF. The CDR3 DNA follows: TGTGCCAGCAGTTTAGCCAGTTCTAGCAATCAGCCCCAGCATTTT.

The sample holds many counts of this clonotype. V usage is TRBV3-1 and J usage is TRBJ2-1; 7 bases align to TRBD2. J lost 4 bases, V lost 6 bases, and 6 bases had no gene match. CDR1 LGHDT and CDR2 YNNKEL come from the germline V gene (reference sequence). The CDR3 extends over 14 amino acids. CDR3 sequence (DNA): TGTGCCAGCAGATCTAGCGGTACTTACAATGAGCAGTTCTTC. It specifies CASRSSGTYNEQFF.

This clonotype is labeled as medium-sized. V gene TRBV12-3 or TRBV12-4 combines with J gene TRBJ1-4; D gene ambiguous. CDR3 length equals 15 residues. The ends were cut back, 6 bases at V and 0 bases at J, with 11 bases in the middle. CDR3 coding DNA: TGTGCCAGCAGCCCCTCGGGTGCAACTAATGAAAAACTGTTTTTT. It is translated as CASSPSGATNEKLFF.

This clonotype has only a few counts. J is TRBJ2-6 and V is TRBV27, with D unclear. The germline CDR1 and CDR2 sequences are MNHEY and SMNVEV (reference sequence). V shed 0 bases and J shed 4 bases, with 13 bases lying between them. The CDR3 length is 17 residues. This chain's CDR3 is CASSLSSSASGANVLTF. The DNA of the CDR3 is TGTGCCAGCAGTTTATCGTCGTCAGCTTCGGGGGCCAACGTCCTGACTTTC.

This chain joins TRBV10-2 and TRBJ2-1; D perhaps matches TRBD2 (5 bases). Germline lookup yields CDR1 WSHSY and CDR2 SAAADI. The V and J ends lost 0 bases and 7 bases respectively, with 13 bases between them. The CDR3 is 15 amino acids. The CDR3 loop reads CASSESRGYYNEQFF. Here the CDR3 DNA reads TGCGCCAGCAGTGAGTCGCGAGGGTACTATAATGAGCAGTTCTTC.

This clonotype was detected many times. The chain is built from TRBV6-6 and TRBJ2-7; 10 bases are shared with TRBD2. Unmatched junction bases numbered 13, after V lost 4 bases and J lost 4 bases. From germline, CDR1 is MNHNY and CDR2 SVGAGI (reference sequence). The CDR3 sequence is 17 residues long. The CDR3 bases are TGTGCCAGCAGTTTCTCAACAGGGCTAGCGGGAGAATACGAGCAGTACTTC. It codes for CASSFSTGLAGEYEQYF.

Many counts were recorded for this clonotype. The chain combines TRBV12-3 or TRBV12-4 with TRBJ2-7; a weak D match, TRBD2 (6 bases). The ends were cut back, 5 bases at V and 3 bases at J, with 20 bases in the middle. The CDR3 spans 16 residues. CDR3 sequence: CASSPGTSVGHYEQYF. CDR3 nucleotides: TGTGCCAGCAGTCCCGGGACTTCAGTGGGGCACTACGAGCAGTACTTC.

This clonotype was seen at least ten times. The chain has TRBV18 and TRBJ2-7; TRBD1 matches 8 bases. The germline V gene encodes CDR1 KGHSH and CDR2 LQKENI. This CDR3 region has 16 residues. The V segment lost 4 bases and the J segment 4 bases; nucleotides outside the gene matches: 12. CDR3 in DNA: TGTGCCAGCTCACGCTCGCAGGGGGCGCCGGTATACGAGCAGTACTTC. It codes for CASSRSQGAPVYEQYF.

Ten or more counts support this clonotype. This CDR3 is CAIKKDRRSYEQYF. The CDR3 nucleotides read TGTGCCATCAAAAAGGACAGGCGCTCCTACGAGCAGTACTTC. This chain uses TRBV6-5 with TRBJ2-7, with TRBD1 matching 7 bases. Germline-derived CDR1 and CDR2 are MNHEY and SVGAGI. Trimming removed 10 bases from V and 0 bases from J; junction bases left unmatched: 9. This CDR3 has 14 amino acids.

In its sample, this clonotype was seen many times. This chain connects TRBV6-6 to TRBJ2-1; 11 nucleotides align to TRBD2. The CDR3 runs 13 residues. V shed 6 bases and J 8 bases; nucleotides not matched to a gene: 3. Germline CDR1 is MNHNY and CDR2 is SVGAGI (reference sequence). DNA for the CDR3: TGTGCCAGCAGACTAGCGGGAGTCTATGAGCAGTTCTTC. Translated, it gives CASRLAGVYEQFF.

This clonotype showed up just a few times. This chain connects TRBV20-1 to TRBJ2-3; TRBD2 matches at 8 bases. CDR1 DFQATT and CDR2 SNEGSKA come from the germline V gene (reference sequence). The V gene end was trimmed by 5 bases and the J gene end by 3 bases; junction bases not matched to a gene: 10. The CDR3 contains 15 residues. The CDR3 sequence is CSALELAVQTDTQYF. The CDR3 region has the DNA TGCAGTGCTTTGGAACTAGCGGTTCAAACAGATACGCAGTATTTT.